Listed below are T cell receptor beta chains from one sample, sequenced in a study of PD-L1 blockade in urothelial cancer. Repertoires were generated with immunoSEQ multiplex PCR, while TCRdb's copy carries only in-frame clones and drops some. Among about 36,000 clones listed, around 84% were seen once. The sequencing here drew on PBMCs, taken around atezolizumab (anti-PD-L1) treatment. All receptors come from a man aged 40-55 years with urothelial cancer. CDR3s include the opening cysteine and the closing phenylalanine or tryptophan. A D gene is named only where the DNA matches it firmly. Clone size is not always given. Where it is, it says once, few, many or a class for expanded clones.

TRBV28,NA,NA,TRBJ2-7,TGTGCCAGCAGTCTCCGTCGGAGGGAGAGACCCGAGCAGTACTTC,CASSLRRRERPEQYF
TRBV11-1,once,TRBD2,TRBJ2-1,TGTGCCAGCGCCCAAGCAAGCGGGAGGGATGAGCAGTTCTTC,CASAQASGRDEQFF
TRBV7-9,NA,NA,TRBJ1-4,TGTGCCAGCAGTCCCGGGCAGGGTAATGAAAAACTGTTTTTT,CASSPGQGNEKLFF
TRBV28,NA,NA,TRBJ1-2,TGTGCCAGCAGTTTGGGAAGGGCCACGTCGGGAGGCTACACCTTC,CASSLGRATSGGYTF
TRBV29-1,NA,NA,TRBJ1-1,TGCAGCGTTGAATGGCGACCAGGGGACCCGAACACTGAAGCTTTCTTT,CSVEWRPGDPNTEAFF
TRBV7-6,NA,TRBD2,TRBJ2-5,TGTGCCAGCAGCTTAGAACCCCCGGGACTAGCGGGAGAGACCCAGTACTTC,CASSLEPPGLAGETQYF
TRBV5-1,NA,TRBD1,TRBJ2-1,TGCGCCAGCAGCTTGGGAGACAGGGTACCACCGCAGTTCTTC,CASSLGDRVPPQFF
TRBV28,NA,NA,TRBJ1-5,TGTGCCAGTACTGTAATCAGGGGAAGCAATCAGCCCCAGCATTTT,CASTVIRGSNQPQHF
TRBV18,NA,TRBD2,TRBJ2-1,TGTGCCAGCTCACCGCGACTAGCTACCTACAATGAGCAGTTCTTC,CASSPRLATYNEQFF
TRBV7-9,NA,NA,TRBJ1-2,TGTGCCAGCAGCGAATACTCGGGGGGGGCGCCGGGCTACACCTTC,CASSEYSGGAPGYTF
TRBV4-1,NA,TRBD2,TRBJ2-1,TGCGCCAGCAAGGGTCTCCAGGGAGGACTAGCGGTTTCGAATGAGCAGTTCTTC,CASKGLQGGLAVSNEQFF
TRBV18,few,NA,TRBJ2-3,TGTGCCAGCTCACCGAGGGCAACGGATACGCAGTATTTT,CASSPRATDTQYF
TRBV14,NA,NA,TRBJ1-1,TGTGCCAGCAGCTGGACAGCTAACACTGAAGCTTTCTTT,CASSWTANTEAFF
TRBV10-3,NA,NA,TRBJ1-5,TGTGCCATCAGTGAGTCGGGCCAAAATCAGCCCCAGCATTTT,CAISESGQNQPQHF
TRBV4-1,NA,NA,TRBJ1-4,TGCGCCAGCGGGGTCTCAGGGGCATCGGATGAAAAACTGTTTTTT,CASGVSGASDEKLFF
TRBV5-1,NA,NA,TRBJ1-1,TGCGCCAGCAGACGCGGGGACACTGAAGCTTTCTTT,CASRRGDTEAFF
TRBV12-2,NA,NA,TRBJ2-7,TGTGCAAGTCGCTTATATGATGGGGGACTAGCGTACGAGCAGTACTTC,CASRLYDGGLAYEQYF
TRBV6-5,NA,NA,TRBJ2-1,TGTGCCAGCACCGCGCCCGGGACAAGCCACAATGAGCAGTTCTTC,CASTAPGTSHNEQFF
TRBV11-2,NA,NA,TRBJ2-7,TGTGCCAGCAGCGTCAGGGGCTACGAGCAGTACTTC,CASSVRGYEQYF
TRBV9,NA,NA,TRBJ1-1,TGTGCCAGCAGCGTAGCCCCAGGGGTAGCCACTGAAGCTTTCTTT,CASSVAPGVATEAFF
TRBV7-9,NA,TRBD1,TRBJ2-3,TGTGCCAGCAGCTTAGGTCTTCAGGGGGCGGATACGCAGTATTTT,CASSLGLQGADTQYF
TRBV28,NA,TRBD2,TRBJ2-7,TGTGCCAGCAGTTGGGGGGGAAGGGGCGCCTACGAGCAGTACTTC,CASSWGGRGAYEQYF
TRBV6-1,NA,TRBD1,TRBJ1-2,TGTGCCAGCAGTGAAGACGGACAGGGGGGTGGCTACACCTTC,CASSEDGQGGGYTF
TRBV10-3,few,NA,TRBJ1-1,TGTGCCATCAGTGAGGAGGGCAGGAACACTGAAGCTTTCTTT,CAISEEGRNTEAFF
TRBV29-1,NA,TRBD1,TRBJ1-1,TGCAGCGCAGACAGGGGGTTAAACACTGAAGCTTTCTTT,CSADRGLNTEAFF
TRBV27,few,TRBD2,TRBJ2-1,TGTGCCAGCAGTTCCCGTCTAGCGGGAGGGGGGGCCCGGGAGCAGTTCTTC,CASSSRLAGGGAREQFF
TRBV28,NA,NA,TRBJ1-4,TGTGCCAGCAGTTTACAGGGTCTAAGAGAAAAACTGTTTTTT,CASSLQGLREKLFF
TRBV7-2,NA,TRBD2,TRBJ2-5,TGTGCCAGCAGCTTGAGCGGGAAAGAGACCCAGTACTTC,CASSLSGKETQYF
TRBV6-6,NA,TRBD1,TRBJ2-2,TGTGCCAGCACCGCGACAGGGGCCGGGGAGCTGTTTTTT,CASTATGAGELFF
TRBV30,once,NA,TRBJ2-7,TGTGCCTGGAGTCCCCCGATCAGTCAGCAGTACTTC,CAWSPPISQQYF
TRBV18,NA,NA,TRBJ2-7,TGTGCCAGCTCACCAAACCCCCAGGGTGGTGGAGACGAGCAGTACTTC,CASSPNPQGGGDEQYF
TRBV7-2,NA,NA,TRBJ2-7,TGTGCCAGCAGCGACAGACTTGAACGGTACGAGCAGTACTTC,CASSDRLERYEQYF
TRBV9,NA,NA,TRBJ2-7,TGTGCCAGCAGCGTAGCCGACACCGCCTACGAGCAGTACTTC,CASSVADTAYEQYF
TRBV28,NA,TRBD1,TRBJ1-1,TGTGCCAGCAGTTTATGGCGGAGACAGGGATCAGAAGCTTTCTTT,CASSLWRRQGSEAFF
TRBV7-9,NA,NA,TRBJ1-4,TGTGCCAGCAGCTTGGAGGCTGAAAAACTGTTTTTT,CASSLEAEKLFF
TRBV28,NA,TRBD2,TRBJ2-7,TGTGCCAGCAGTAGGGGGACTAGCGGAGACTACGAGCAGTACTTC,CASSRGTSGDYEQYF
TRBV7-8,few,TRBD1,TRBJ2-7,TGTGCCAGCAGGGGCAGGGGGCCCGAGCAGTACTTC,CASRGRGPEQYF
TRBV28,NA,TRBD2,TRBJ2-1,TGTGCCAGTTACCGGACTAGCGGGAGGGCGGGGGAGCAGTTCTTC,CASYRTSGRAGEQFF
TRBV29-1,few,NA,TRBJ2-1,TGCAGCGTTGAACTGCGGATGAATGAGCAGTTCTTC,CSVELRMNEQFF
TRBV6-1,NA,NA,TRBJ1-1,TGTGCCAGCAGTGAACAGGGCATAAGGGGGACTGAAGCTTTCTTT,CASSEQGIRGTEAFF
TRBV6-6,NA,NA,TRBJ1-1,TGTGCCACCCATCCCGGAGGGAGCACTGAAGCTTTCTTT,CATHPGGSTEAFF
TRBV30,NA,TRBD1,TRBJ1-2,TGTGCCTGGCGGGGACAGGGCCACTATGGCTACACCTTC,CAWRGQGHYGYTF